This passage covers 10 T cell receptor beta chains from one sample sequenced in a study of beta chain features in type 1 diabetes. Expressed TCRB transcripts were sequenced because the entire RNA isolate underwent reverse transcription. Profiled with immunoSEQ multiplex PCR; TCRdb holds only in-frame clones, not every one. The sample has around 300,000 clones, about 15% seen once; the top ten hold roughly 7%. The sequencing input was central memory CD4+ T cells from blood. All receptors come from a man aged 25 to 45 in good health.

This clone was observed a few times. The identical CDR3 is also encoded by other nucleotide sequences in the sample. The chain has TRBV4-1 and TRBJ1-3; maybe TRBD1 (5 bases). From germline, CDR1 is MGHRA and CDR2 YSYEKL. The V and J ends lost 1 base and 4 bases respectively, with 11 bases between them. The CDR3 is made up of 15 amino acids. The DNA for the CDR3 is TGCGCCAGCAGCCAAGTGGGGGTAATGGGAAACACCATATATTTT. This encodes CASSQVGVMGNTIYF.

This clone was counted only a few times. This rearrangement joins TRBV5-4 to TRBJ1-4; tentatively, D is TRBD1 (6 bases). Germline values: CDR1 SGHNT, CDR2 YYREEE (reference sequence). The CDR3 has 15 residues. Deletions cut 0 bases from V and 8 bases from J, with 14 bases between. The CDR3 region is CASSLDGGQREKLFF. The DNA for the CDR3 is TGTGCCAGCAGCTTGGACGGGGGGCAGAGAGAAAAACTGTTTTTT.

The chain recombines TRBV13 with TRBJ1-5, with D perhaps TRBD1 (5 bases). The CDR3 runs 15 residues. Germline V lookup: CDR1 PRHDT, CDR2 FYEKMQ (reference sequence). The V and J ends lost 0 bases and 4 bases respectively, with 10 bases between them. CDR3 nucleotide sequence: TGTGCCAGCAGCTTAGGGCCAGGGCGAAATCAGCCCCAGCATTTT. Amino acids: CASSLGPGRNQPQHF.

The CDR3 region has the DNA TGTGCCAGCACTAATGTCGGACAGGGGAGGACAGATACGCAGTATTTT. Encoded protein: CASTNVGQGRTDTQYF. V gene TRBV6-6 combines with J gene TRBJ2-3; 9 bases map to TRBD1. The CDR3 extends over 16 amino acids. The trim removed 7 bases at V and 3 bases at J, leaving 11 bases unmatched. The germline V gene has CDR1 MNHNY and CDR2 SVGAGI (reference sequence).

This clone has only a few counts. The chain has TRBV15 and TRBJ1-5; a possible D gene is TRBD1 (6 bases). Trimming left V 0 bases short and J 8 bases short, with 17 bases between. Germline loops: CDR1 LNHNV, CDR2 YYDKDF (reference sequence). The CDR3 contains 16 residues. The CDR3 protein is CATSRDMGTLNEPQHF. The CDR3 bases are TGTGCCACCAGCAGAGATATGGGGACACTAAATGAGCCCCAGCATTTT. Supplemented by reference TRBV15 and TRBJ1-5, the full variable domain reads DAMVIQNPRYQVTQFGKPVTLSCSQTLNHNVMYWYQQKSSQAPKLLFHYYDKDFNNEADTPDNFQSRRPNTSFCFLDIRSPGLGDTAMYLCATSRDMGTLNEPQHFGDGTRLSIL.

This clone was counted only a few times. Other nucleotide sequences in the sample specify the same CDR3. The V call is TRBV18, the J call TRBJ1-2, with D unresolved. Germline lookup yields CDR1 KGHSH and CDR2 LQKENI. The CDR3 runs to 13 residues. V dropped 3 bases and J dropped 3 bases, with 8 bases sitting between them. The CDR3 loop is CASSPGVDYGYTF. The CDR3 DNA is TGTGCCAGCTCACCTGGGGTAGACTATGGCTACACCTTC. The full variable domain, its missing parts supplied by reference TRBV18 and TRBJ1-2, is NAGVMQNPRHLVRRRGQEARLRCSPMKGHSHVYWYRQLPEEGLKFMVYLQKENIIDESGMPKERFSAEFPKEGPSILRIQQVVRGDSAAYFCASSPGVDYGYTFGSGTRLTVV.

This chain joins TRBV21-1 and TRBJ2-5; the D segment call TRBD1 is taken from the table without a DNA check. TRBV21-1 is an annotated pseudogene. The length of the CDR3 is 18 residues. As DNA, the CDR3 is TGTGCCAGCAGCAGGATGGGGACAGAAATCCTGGCTAAAGAGACCCAGTACTTC. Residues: CASSRMGTEILAKETQYF.

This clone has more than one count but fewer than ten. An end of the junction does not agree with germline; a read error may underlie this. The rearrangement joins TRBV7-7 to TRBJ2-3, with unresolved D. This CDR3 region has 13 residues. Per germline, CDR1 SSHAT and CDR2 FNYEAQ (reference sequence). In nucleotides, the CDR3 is TGTGCTAGCAGCTATACCAACACAGATACGCAGTATTTT. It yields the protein CASSYTNTDTQYF.

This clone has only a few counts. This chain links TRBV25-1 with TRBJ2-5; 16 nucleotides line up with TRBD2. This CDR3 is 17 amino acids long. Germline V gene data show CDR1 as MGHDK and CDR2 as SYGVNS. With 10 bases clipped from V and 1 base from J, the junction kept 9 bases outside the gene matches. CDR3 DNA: TGTGCCACCTCCGGGACTAGCGGGGGGGCGTTCCAAGAGACCCAGTACTTC. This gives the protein CATSGTSGGAFQETQYF. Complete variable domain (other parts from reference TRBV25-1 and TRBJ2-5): EADIYQTPRYLVIGTGKKITLECSQTMGHDKMYWYQQDPGMELHLIHYSYGVNSTEKGDLSSESTVSRIRTEHFPLTLESARPSHTSQYLCATSGTSGGAFQETQYFGPGTRLLVL.

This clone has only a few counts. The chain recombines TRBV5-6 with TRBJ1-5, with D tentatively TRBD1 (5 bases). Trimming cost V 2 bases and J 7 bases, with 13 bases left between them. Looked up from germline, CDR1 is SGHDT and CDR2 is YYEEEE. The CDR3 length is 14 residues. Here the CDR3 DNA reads TGTGCCAGCAGCTTTGGCGGCAGGGCACAGCCCCAGCATTTT. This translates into CASSFGGRAQPQHF.